This record covers a single T cell receptor beta chain. A single base is all that separates this from a far larger clone, so a read error is likely. TCRdb's table, derived via immunoSEQ multiplex PCR, lists solely in-frame clones and lacks some. This table has about 490,000 clones, 81% appearing once. The sample comes from a study of shared clonotypes between healthy human individuals. Sequenced input: PBMCs. The receptor was derived from a woman between 35 and 50 years old in good health. Some clones in this sample may be carry-over from other donors' samples.

The CDR3 reads CASSQGREAGGETQYF. The CDR3 bases are TGCGCCAGCAGCCAAGGTCGAGAAGCAGGGGGGGAGACCCAGTACTTC. J is TRBJ2-5 and V is TRBV4-1; TRBD1 is a possible D gene (7 bases). V lost 1 base, J lost 5 bases, and 17 bases lay in between. CDR3 length equals 16 residues. Germline V gives CDR1 MGHRA, CDR2 YSYEKL.